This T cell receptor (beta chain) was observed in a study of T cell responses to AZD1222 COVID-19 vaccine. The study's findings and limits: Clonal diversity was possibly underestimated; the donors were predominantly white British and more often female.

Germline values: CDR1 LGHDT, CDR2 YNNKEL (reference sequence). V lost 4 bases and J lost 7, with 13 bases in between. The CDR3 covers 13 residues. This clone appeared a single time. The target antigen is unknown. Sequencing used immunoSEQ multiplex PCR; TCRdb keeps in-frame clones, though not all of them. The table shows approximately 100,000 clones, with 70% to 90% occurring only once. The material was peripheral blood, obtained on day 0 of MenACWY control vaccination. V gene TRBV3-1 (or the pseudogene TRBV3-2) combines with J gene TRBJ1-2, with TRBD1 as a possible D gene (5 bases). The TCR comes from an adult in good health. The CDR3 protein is CASSLGPARGYTF. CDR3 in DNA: TGTGCCAGCAGCCTGGGACCGGCTCGTGGCTACACCTTC.